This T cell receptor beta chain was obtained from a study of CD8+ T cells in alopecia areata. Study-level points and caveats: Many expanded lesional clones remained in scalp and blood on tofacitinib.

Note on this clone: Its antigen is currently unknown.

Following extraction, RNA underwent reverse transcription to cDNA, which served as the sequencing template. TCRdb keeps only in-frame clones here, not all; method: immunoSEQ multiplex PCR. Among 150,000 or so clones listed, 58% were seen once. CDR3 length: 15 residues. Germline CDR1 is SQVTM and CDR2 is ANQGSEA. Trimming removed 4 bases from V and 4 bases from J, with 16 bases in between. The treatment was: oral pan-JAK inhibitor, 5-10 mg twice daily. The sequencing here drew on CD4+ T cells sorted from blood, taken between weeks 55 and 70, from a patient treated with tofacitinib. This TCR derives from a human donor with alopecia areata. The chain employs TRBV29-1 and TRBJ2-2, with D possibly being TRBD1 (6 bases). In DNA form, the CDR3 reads TGCAGCGTTGGCACAGGGAATCTCCCCACCGGGGAGCTGTTTTTT. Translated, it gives CSVGTGNLPTGELFF.